This T cell receptor (beta chain) was retrieved from a study of early T cells in non-severe SARS-CoV-2 infection. Using its own MiXCR run on the 5' RACE reads, TCRdb lists one record per CDR3 protein. The sample lists around 64,000 distinct CDR3 sequences, about 10% occurring once. This CDR3 contains 14 residues. Germline V gene data show CDR1 as MNHEY and CDR2 as SVGEGT. V lost 5 bases to trimming and J lost 6 bases, with 16 bases between them. The receptor's source is an adult who was a healthcare worker with PCR-confirmed SARS-CoV-2 infection or an uninfected control (not recorded which). The sequences come from whole blood, collected at baseline. This chain links TRBV6-2 or TRBV6-3 with TRBJ1-2; D is undetermined. CDR3 amino acids: CASSLRVRTDGYTF. The CDR3 nucleotides are TGTGCCAGCAGTCTACGAGTCCGGACGGATGGCTACACCTTC.